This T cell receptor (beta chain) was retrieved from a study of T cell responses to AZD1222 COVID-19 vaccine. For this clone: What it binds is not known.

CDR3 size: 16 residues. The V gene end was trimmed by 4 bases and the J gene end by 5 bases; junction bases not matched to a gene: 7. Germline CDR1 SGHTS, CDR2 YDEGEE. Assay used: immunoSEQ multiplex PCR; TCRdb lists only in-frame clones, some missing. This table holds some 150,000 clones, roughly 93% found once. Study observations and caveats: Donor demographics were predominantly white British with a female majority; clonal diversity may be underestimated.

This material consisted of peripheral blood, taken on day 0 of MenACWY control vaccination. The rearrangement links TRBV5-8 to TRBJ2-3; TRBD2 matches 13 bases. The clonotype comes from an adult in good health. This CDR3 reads CASSRGLAGSGDTQYF. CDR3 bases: TGTGCCAGCAGCAGGGGACTAGCGGGGTCCGGAGATACGCAGTATTTT.